The 2 T cell receptor beta chains below come from one sample, sequenced in a study of T-cell reconstitution after alpha-beta-depleted transplantation in children. For TCRbeta, the library was prepared with unique molecular identifiers. TCRdb reprocessed the PCR reads with MiXCR, giving one entry per CDR3 protein. This sample carries some 830,000 distinct CDR3 sequences, roughly 15% of them seen once, and the ten largest clones take under 6%. The sequenced sample was PBMCs, mostly from graft donor cells, obtained 360 days after TCRalphabeta/CD19-depleted stem cell transplant. The receptors were sampled from a male patient younger than 18 who had a stem cell transplant for acute lymphoblastic leukemia, so the T cells may come from the graft donor.

The V gene is TRBV29-1, the J gene TRBJ2-7; TRBD2 matches 11 bases. The CDR3 runs to 14 residues. Germline V gene data show CDR1 as SQVTM and CDR2 as ANQGSEA. With V trimmed by 5 bases and J by 4 bases, 7 bases remained unmatched. The CDR3 is CSVFSGRGFYEQYF. The CDR3 region has the DNA TGCAGCGTTTTTAGCGGGAGGGGATTTTACGAGCAGTACTTC.

The CDR3 loop is CASRTGNSGNTIYF. The CDR3 DNA reads as TGTGCCAGCAGAACAGGGAACTCTGGAAACACCATATATTTT. V is TRBV5-6 and J is TRBJ1-3, with a tentative D call TRBD1 (6 bases). This CDR3 is 14 amino acids long. The ends were cut back, 5 bases at V and 0 bases at J, with 9 bases in the middle. Looked up from germline, CDR1 is SGHDT and CDR2 is YYEEEE.